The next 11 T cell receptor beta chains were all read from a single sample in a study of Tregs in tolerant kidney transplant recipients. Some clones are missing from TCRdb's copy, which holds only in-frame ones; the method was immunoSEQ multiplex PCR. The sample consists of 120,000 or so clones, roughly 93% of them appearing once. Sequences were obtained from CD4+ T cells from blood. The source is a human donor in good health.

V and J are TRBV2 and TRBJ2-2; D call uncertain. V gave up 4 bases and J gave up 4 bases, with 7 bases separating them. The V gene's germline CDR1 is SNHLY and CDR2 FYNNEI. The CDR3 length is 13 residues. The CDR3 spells CASSVRLTGELFF. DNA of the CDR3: TGTGCCAGCAGTGTAAGGCTCACCGGGGAGCTGTTTTTT.

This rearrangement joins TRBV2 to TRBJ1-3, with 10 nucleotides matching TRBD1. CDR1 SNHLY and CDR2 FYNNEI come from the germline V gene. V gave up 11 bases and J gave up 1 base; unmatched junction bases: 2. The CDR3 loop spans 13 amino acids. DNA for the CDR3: TGTGCCGGACAGGGGGAATCTGGAAACACCATATATTTT. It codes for CAGQGESGNTIYF.

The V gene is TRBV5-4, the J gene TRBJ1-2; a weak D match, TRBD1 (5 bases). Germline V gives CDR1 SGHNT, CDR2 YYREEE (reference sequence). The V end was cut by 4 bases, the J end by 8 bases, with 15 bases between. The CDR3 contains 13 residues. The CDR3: CASSPGTPRGYTF. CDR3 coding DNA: TGTGCCAGCAGCCCCGGGACGCCACGGGGCTACACCTTC.

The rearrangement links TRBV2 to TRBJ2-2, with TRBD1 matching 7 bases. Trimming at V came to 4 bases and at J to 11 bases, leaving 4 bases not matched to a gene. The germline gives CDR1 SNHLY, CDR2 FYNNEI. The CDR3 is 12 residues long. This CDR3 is CASSGDRVELFF. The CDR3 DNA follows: TGTGCCAGCAGTGGAGACAGGGTCGAGCTGTTTTTT.

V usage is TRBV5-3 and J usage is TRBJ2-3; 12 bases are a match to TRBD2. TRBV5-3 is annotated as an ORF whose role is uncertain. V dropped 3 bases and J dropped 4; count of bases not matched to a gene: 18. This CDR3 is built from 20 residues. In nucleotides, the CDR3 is TGTGCCAGAAGCTCAGAGAGACTAGCGGGAGACTGTAGGAGGGCAGATACGCAGTATTTT. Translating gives CARSSERLAGDCRRADTQYF.

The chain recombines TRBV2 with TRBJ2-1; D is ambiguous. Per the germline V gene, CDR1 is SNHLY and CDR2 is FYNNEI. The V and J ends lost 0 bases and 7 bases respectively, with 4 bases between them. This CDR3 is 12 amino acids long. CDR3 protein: CASSEAGNEQFF. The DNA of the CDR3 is TGTGCCAGCAGTGAAGCGGGGAATGAGCAGTTCTTC.

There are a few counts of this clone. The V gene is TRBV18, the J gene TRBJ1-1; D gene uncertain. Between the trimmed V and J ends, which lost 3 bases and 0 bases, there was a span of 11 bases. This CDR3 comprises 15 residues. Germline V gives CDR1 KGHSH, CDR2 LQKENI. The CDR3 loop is CASSPRTAVNTEAFF. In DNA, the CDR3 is TGTGCCAGCTCACCGAGGACCGCTGTGAACACTGAAGCTTTCTTT.

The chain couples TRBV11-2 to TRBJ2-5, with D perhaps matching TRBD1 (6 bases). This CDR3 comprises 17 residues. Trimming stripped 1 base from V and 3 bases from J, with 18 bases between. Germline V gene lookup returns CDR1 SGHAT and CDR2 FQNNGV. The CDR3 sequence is CASSLGPWLGAEETQYF. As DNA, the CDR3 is TGTGCCAGCAGCTTAGGTCCTTGGTTGGGGGCGGAAGAGACCCAGTACTTC.

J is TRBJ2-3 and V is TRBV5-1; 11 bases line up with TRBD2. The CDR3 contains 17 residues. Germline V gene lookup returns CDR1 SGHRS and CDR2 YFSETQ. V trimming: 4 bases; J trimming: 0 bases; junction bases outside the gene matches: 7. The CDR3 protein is CASSRGTSGASTDTQYF. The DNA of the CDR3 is TGCGCCAGCAGCAGGGGGACTAGCGGAGCAAGCACAGATACGCAGTATTTT.

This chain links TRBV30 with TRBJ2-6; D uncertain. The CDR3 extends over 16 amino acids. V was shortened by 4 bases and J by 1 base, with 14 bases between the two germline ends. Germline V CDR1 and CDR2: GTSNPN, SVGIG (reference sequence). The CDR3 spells CAWTHTGQSGANVLTF. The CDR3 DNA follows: TGTGCCTGGACCCATACCGGCCAATCTGGGGCCAACGTCCTGACTTTC.

Here the CDR3 reads CASSQTGGSDPYEQYF. The CDR3, as DNA: TGTGCCAGCAGCCAAACAGGGGGATCGGACCCCTACGAGCAGTACTTC. The chain employs TRBV14 and TRBJ2-7; TRBD1 matches at 8 bases. Per the germline V gene, CDR1 is SGHDN and CDR2 is FVKESK. The CDR3 is 16 amino acids. Trimming removed 2 bases from V and 2 bases from J; junction bases left unmatched: 8.